This entry lists 28 T cell receptor beta chains sequenced from one sample in a study of Ad26.COV2.S vaccination and SARS-CoV-2 variants. Produced via immunoSEQ multiplex PCR; TCRdb's table is partial and in-frame only. This table has 300,000 to 500,000 clones, about 85% appearing once. Treatment: about 20 received Ad26.COV2.S at low or high dose, single or two shots; several received placebo; per-sample allocation not given. After the first vaccine or placebo injection, samples were drawn on day 63. The material sequenced was peripheral blood, taken in a trial of Ad26.COV2.S vaccine versus placebo. The receptors stem from a person aged 18-65 years who received the Ad26.COV2.S COVID-19 vaccine or a placebo.

The V and J genes are TRBV25-1 and TRBJ2-3, with 9 positions matching TRBD1. The germline V gene has CDR1 MGHDK and CDR2 SYGVNS. V was clipped by 2 bases and J by 4 bases; unmatched bases: 7. The CDR3 has 16 residues. This CDR3 reads CASSENWDREADTQYF. CDR3 nucleotides: TGTGCCAGCAGTGAAAATTGGGACAGGGAGGCAGATACGCAGTATTTT.

The chain joins TRBV20-1 to TRBJ2-7, with D hard to call. Germline V gene data show CDR1 as DFQATT and CDR2 as SNEGSKA (reference sequence). The CDR3 loop spans 11 amino acids. Trimming left V 1 base short and J 6 bases short, with 7 bases between. CDR3 protein: CSARVVGEQYF. The CDR3 coding sequence is TGCAGTGCTAGAGTTGTGGGCGAGCAGTACTTC.

The J gene is TRBJ1-1, the V gene TRBV29-1; unclear D gene. Germline values: CDR1 SQVTM, CDR2 ANQGSEA. The germline V and J ends were trimmed by 0 bases and 6 bases, with 8 bases remaining between them. CDR3 length equals 12 residues. This chain's CDR3 is CSVEDSRPEAFF. For the CDR3, the DNA is TGCAGCGTTGAAGACTCGAGGCCTGAAGCTTTCTTT.

The genes are TRBV7-9 and TRBJ2-7; no clear D. Germline CDR1 is SEHNR and CDR2 is FQNEAQ (reference sequence). Trimming pared 0 bases from V and 0 bases from J, leaving 6 bases between. The CDR3 covers 14 residues. The CDR3 protein is CASSLAVSSYEQYF. CDR3 bases: TGTGCCAGCAGCTTAGCAGTGAGCTCCTACGAGCAGTACTTC.

V gene TRBV6-1 combines with J gene TRBJ2-7; perhaps TRBD1 as D (5 bases). The ends were cut back, 3 bases at V and 5 bases at J, with 5 bases in the middle. CDR3 length: 11 amino acids. Germline lookup yields CDR1 MNHNS and CDR2 SASEGT. The CDR3: CASSDRDEQYF. The CDR3 region has the DNA TGTGCCAGCAGTGACAGGGACGAGCAGTACTTC.

This chain uses TRBV6-6 with TRBJ1-1; D is uncertain. CDR1 MNHNY and CDR2 SVGAGI come from the germline V gene (reference sequence). The ends were cut back, 2 bases at V and 1 base at J, with 11 bases in the middle. The CDR3 has 15 amino acids. CDR3 nucleotide sequence: TGTGCCAGCAGTTACCCGACGGTCTCGAACACTGAAGCTTTCTTT. It codes for CASSYPTVSNTEAFF.

The chain recombines TRBV6-4 with TRBJ1-5, with TRBD1 matching 8 bases. Germline V gene lookup returns CDR1 MRHNA and CDR2 SNTAGT. V lost 5 bases, J lost 5 bases, and 5 bases stayed unmatched. The CDR3 loop spans 14 amino acids. CDR3 in DNA: TGTGCCAGCAGTCCCTCACAGGGGGATCAGCCCCAGCATTTT. Protein sequence: CASSPSQGDQPQHF.

This chain uses TRBV27 with TRBJ2-7; perhaps TRBD1 as D (6 bases). V was clipped by 5 bases and J by 2 bases, with 10 bases between them. The CDR3 runs to 13 residues. Germline CDR1 MNHEY, CDR2 SMNVEV (reference sequence). The CDR3 nucleotides read TGTGCCAGCAGTGCCGGGACAACCTACGAGCAGTACTTC. The encoded protein is CASSAGTTYEQYF.

This chain uses TRBV19 with TRBJ1-3; a weak D match, TRBD1 (5 bases). The CDR3 runs to 15 residues. Germline CDR1 reads LNHDA; CDR2 reads SQIVND (reference sequence). Trimming stripped 7 bases from V and 2 bases from J, with 15 bases between. CDR3 protein: CASTVRQGAGNTIYF. Written as DNA, the CDR3 is TGTGCCAGTACCGTACGGCAGGGTGCTGGAAACACCATATATTTT.

The table lists this clone with a count of one. V usage is TRBV5-6 and J usage is TRBJ2-3; D is perhaps TRBD1 (5 bases). The CDR3 contains 15 residues. CDR1 SGHDT and CDR2 YYEEEE come from the germline V gene. The ends were cut back, 1 base at V and 0 bases at J, with 9 bases in the middle. The CDR3 coding sequence is TGTGCCAGCAGCTTGCTAGGGGTAAGCACAGATACGCAGTATTTT. This codes for CASSLLGVSTDTQYF.

This chain uses TRBV5-1 with TRBJ2-3, with 7 bases identical to TRBD1. The CDR3 is 15 residues long. CDR1 and CDR2 (germline): SGHRS, YFSETQ. The J segment lost 1 base and the V segment lost 4 bases, leaving 6 bases of the junction unmatched. The CDR3 here is CASSKTGLGTDTQYF. In DNA, the CDR3 is TGCGCCAGCAGCAAGACAGGGCTGGGCACAGATACGCAGTATTTT.

This chain connects TRBV19 to TRBJ2-5; the D call may be TRBD1 or TRBD2 (5 bases each). Germline V CDR1 and CDR2: LNHDA, SQIVND (reference sequence). The V end was cut by 6 bases, the J end by 5 bases, with 19 bases between. The CDR3 spans 15 residues. CDR3 in DNA: TGTGCCAGTAGCAGACCGCAGGGAGTCGGGGAGACCCAGTACTTC. The encoded protein is CASSRPQGVGETQYF.

This chain joins TRBV11-3 and TRBJ2-5; 10 nucleotides agree with TRBD2. After removal of 1 base from V and 5 bases from J, the junction contained 4 bases not matched to a gene. This CDR3 is 15 amino acids long. Germline CDR1 reads SGHNT; CDR2 reads YENEEA. In DNA, the CDR3 is TGTGCCAGCAGCTTAGGGACTAGCGGCCGGGAGACCCAGTACTTC. This encodes CASSLGTSGRETQYF.

This clone occurred once. The same CDR3 can be traced to other DNA sequences in this sample. In DNA, the CDR3 is TGTGCCAGCAGCCAATTTAGCGGGGGGTCAACAGATACGCAGTATTTT. Its translation: CASSQFSGGSTDTQYF. The chain has TRBV3-1 (or the pseudogene TRBV3-2) and TRBJ2-3; 10 bases match TRBD2. Trimming removed 2 bases from V and 3 bases from J; junction bases left unmatched: 5. Looked up from germline, CDR1 is LGHDT and CDR2 is YNNKEL (reference sequence). This CDR3 has 16 residues.

CDR3 sequence reads: CASSPHTEMNTEAFF. The CDR3 region has the DNA TGTGCCAGCAGCCCTCACACGGAGATGAACACTGAAGCTTTCTTT. This chain joins TRBV3-1 (or the pseudogene TRBV3-2) and TRBJ1-1; no firm D call. V lost 4 bases and J lost 0, with 12 bases in between. CDR1 and CDR2 (germline): LGHDT, YNNKEL (reference sequence). This CDR3 spans 15 amino acids.

The chain couples TRBV7-2 to TRBJ1-1; a possible D gene is TRBD1 (5 bases). The CDR3 extends over 15 amino acids. The V end lost 7 bases, the J end lost 1 base, and 16 bases lay between the germline ends. From germline, CDR1 is SGHTA and CDR2 FQGNSA. The chain's CDR3 is CASTTGVTRNTEAFF. The CDR3 region has the DNA TGTGCCAGCACTACGGGGGTCACAAGGAACACTGAAGCTTTCTTT.

The V and J genes are TRBV3-1 (or the pseudogene TRBV3-2) and TRBJ1-1; D gene ambiguous. The ends were cut back, 0 bases at V and 4 bases at J, with 12 bases in the middle. This CDR3 has 15 residues. The V gene's germline CDR1 is LGHDT and CDR2 YNNKEL (reference sequence). The CDR3 reads CASSQDPTSSTEAFF. As DNA, the CDR3 is TGTGCCAGCAGCCAAGATCCAACCTCGTCCACTGAAGCTTTCTTT.

The chain combines TRBV2 with TRBJ1-4; TRBD1 aligns across 8 bases. CDR1 is SNHLY, CDR2 FYNNEI, per germline. J was trimmed by 11 bases and V by 1 base; bases with no gene match: 0. This CDR3 comprises 12 residues. The CDR3 spells CASSEDRGKLFF. DNA for the CDR3: TGTGCCAGCAGTGAAGACAGGGGGAAACTGTTTTTT.

The chain is built from TRBV27 and TRBJ1-6, with D perhaps TRBD1 (6 bases). The V and J ends lost 5 bases and 3 bases respectively, with 8 bases between them. From germline, CDR1 is MNHEY and CDR2 SMNVEV (reference sequence). The length of the CDR3 is 14 residues. CDR3 amino acids: CASSPDSYNSPLHF. In nucleotides, the CDR3 is TGTGCCAGCAGTCCGGACAGCTATAATTCACCCCTCCACTTT.

V and J are TRBV10-3 and TRBJ2-5, with D perhaps matching TRBD1 or TRBD2 (5 bases each). Germline V gene lookup returns CDR1 ENHRY and CDR2 SYGVKD. V gave up 4 bases and J gave up 4 bases, with 10 bases separating them. The length of the CDR3 is 13 residues. This chain's CDR3 is CAISVGVGETQYF. In DNA form, the CDR3 reads TGTGCCATCAGTGTGGGGGTAGGAGAGACCCAGTACTTC.

The genes are TRBV7-2 and TRBJ2-5, with 7 positions matching TRBD1. J lost 7 bases, V lost 5 bases, and 10 bases had no gene match. This CDR3 spans 14 amino acids. Germline values: CDR1 SGHTA, CDR2 FQGNSA. Here the CDR3 reads CASSPDRADGTQYF. CDR3 DNA sequence: TGTGCCAGCAGCCCCGACAGGGCGGATGGGACCCAGTACTTC.

This clone occurred a few times. The chain uses TRBV12-5 and TRBJ2-7; 8 bases map to TRBD1. Germline V gene data show CDR1 as LGHNT and CDR2 as FRNRAP. The CDR3 has 20 residues. The V segment lost 0 bases and the J segment 0 bases; nucleotides outside the gene matches: 16. The CDR3 loop is CASGLVPAGQGPLSSYEQYF. For the CDR3, the DNA is TGTGCTAGTGGTTTGGTACCGGCTGGACAGGGTCCTTTGTCCTCCTACGAGCAGTACTTC.

V and J are TRBV2 and TRBJ2-2; D remains unclear. The V gene lost 5 bases and the J gene lost 1 base, with 11 bases spanning the gap. Per germline, CDR1 SNHLY and CDR2 FYNNEI. This CDR3 spans 15 amino acids. In nucleotides, the CDR3 is TGTGCCAGCAGTCCCTTAACAGTGAACACCGGGGAGCTGTTTTTT. Its protein product is CASSPLTVNTGELFF.

This chain uses TRBV19 with TRBJ2-5; tentative D call: TRBD1 (5 bases). V was cut by 9 bases and J by 3 bases, with 14 bases left in between. Germline CDR1 LNHDA, CDR2 SQIVND (reference sequence). The CDR3 is 13 residues long. CDR3 nucleotide sequence: TGTGCCAGCTCCCCCCAGGGAAAAGAGACCCAGTACTTC. Protein: CASSPQGKETQYF.

CDR3 loop: CSVVGLPEENYGYTF. CDR3 bases: TGCAGCGTTGTGGGCCTCCCAGAGGAAAACTATGGCTACACCTTC. The chain is built from TRBV29-1 and TRBJ1-2; D is undetermined. Deletions cut 4 bases from V and 2 bases from J, with 17 bases between. Per the germline V gene, CDR1 is SQVTM and CDR2 is ANQGSEA. The CDR3 consists of 15 residues. Full variable domain (remainder filled in from reference TRBV29-1 and TRBJ1-2): SAVISQKPSRDICQRGTSLTIQCQVDSQVTMMFWYRQQPGQSLTLIATANQGSEATYESGFVIDKFPISRPNLTFSTLTVSNMSPEDSSIYLCSVVGLPEENYGYTFGSGTRLTVV.

This chain uses TRBV7-9 with TRBJ2-7, with a weak D call TRBD1 (6 bases). The CDR3 contains 14 residues. V was clipped by 5 bases and J by 4 bases, with 15 bases between them. Germline CDR1 reads SEHNR; CDR2 reads FQNEAQ (reference sequence). The CDR3 bases are TGTGCCAGCAGCCGTAAAACACAGGGTTACGAGCAGTACTTC. Its translation: CASSRKTQGYEQYF.

This chain uses TRBV5-1 with TRBJ2-1; 7 bases are shared with TRBD1. The V gene end was trimmed by 0 bases and the J gene end by 8 bases; junction bases not matched to a gene: 11. This CDR3 has 16 amino acids. Germline loops: CDR1 SGHRS, CDR2 YFSETQ. CDR3 nucleotide sequence: TGCGCCAGCAGCTTGGCCACGGCAGGGGGTGGCGATGAGCAGTTCTTC. As protein: CASSLATAGGGDEQFF. The full variable domain, in which reference TRBV5-1 and TRBJ2-1 provide the parts outside the CDR3, is KAGVTQTPRYLIKTRGQQVTLSCSPISGHRSVSWYQQTPGQGLQFLFEYFSETQRNKGNFPGRFSGRQFSNSRSEMNVSTLELGDSALYLCASSLATAGGGDEQFFGPGTRLTVL.

The chain joins TRBV2 to TRBJ2-5; no definite D call. V was shortened by 8 bases and J by 4 bases, with 11 bases between the two germline ends. There are 12 residues in the CDR3. CDR1 SNHLY and CDR2 FYNNEI come from the germline V gene. The CDR3 loop is CASARKGETQYF. In DNA form, the CDR3 reads TGTGCCAGCGCGCGAAAGGGAGAGACCCAGTACTTC.